The present entry profiles one TCR beta chain with its context. In the authors' workflow: Amplification from reference gene primers served as the basis for estimated nucleated cell counts. TCRdb's table, derived via immunoSEQ multiplex PCR, lists solely in-frame clones and lacks some. The V and J calls and clone size come from that table; D and trimming were worked out from the DNA. The sample lists 150,000 or so clones; more than 65% were seen once. These data belong to a study of blood T cell repertoires in COVID-19. Study at large: COVID-19 samples collected from the United States, Italy and Spain covered acute and convalescent phases.

Patients from Seattle were sampled longitudinally, starting during active infection. CDR3 length: 16 amino acids. The V gene's germline CDR1 is LNHDA and CDR2 SQIVND (reference sequence). With 5 bases clipped from V and 4 bases from J, the junction kept 11 bases outside the gene matches. The sequencing input was peripheral blood. This TCR came from an older woman with COVID-19, enrolled during active disease. J is TRBJ2-1 and V is TRBV19, with 7 bases identical to TRBD1. CDR3 bases: TGTGCCAGTAGTCCCCGGACAGGTTACGAGTACAATGAGCAGTTCTTC. It codes for CASSPRTGYEYNEQFF.